The next 9 T cell receptor beta chains were all read from a single sample in a study of early stage breast cancer tumors. Measured with immunoSEQ multiplex PCR; TCRdb has only the in-frame clones, and not every one. The table includes a few thousand clones, 55% to 70% detected once. The sequenced material came from normal breast tissue next to the tumor. These receptors all come from a person in their 60s with breast cancer.

The V gene is TRBV2, the J gene TRBJ2-7; D is possibly TRBD1 (6 bases). Germline V CDR1 and CDR2: SNHLY, FYNNEI. This CDR3 has 12 amino acids. Trimming cost V 8 bases and J 4 bases, with 12 bases left between them. CDR3 sequence: CASARQVYEQYF. The CDR3 nucleotides are TGTGCCAGCGCTAGACAGGTGTACGAGCAGTACTTC.

CDR3 protein: CASSQSWAGQPEQFF. The CDR3, as DNA: TGCGCCAGCAGCCAAAGTTGGGCGGGACAACCCGAGCAGTTCTTC. The genes are TRBV4-1 and TRBJ2-1; either TRBD1 or TRBD2 may fit D (6 bases each). Per the germline V gene, CDR1 is MGHRA and CDR2 is YSYEKL. Trimming removed 2 bases from V and 10 bases from J, with 18 bases in between. The CDR3 is 15 amino acids.

The chain combines TRBV27 with TRBJ1-5; 7 bases are a match to TRBD1. The CDR3 totals 19 residues. The V gene end was trimmed by 7 bases and the J gene end by 5 bases; junction bases not matched to a gene: 23. Germline CDR1 reads MNHEY; CDR2 reads SMNVEV (reference sequence). The CDR3 coding sequence is TGTGCCAGCAAGAAGAGCACCGGAGTTGGAGGGGGCGGTGATCAGCCCCAGCATTTT. Amino acids: CASKKSTGVGGGGDQPQHF.

A single count supports this clone. This chain joins TRBV6-5 and TRBJ2-7, with 8 bases fitting TRBD1. The CDR3 spans 15 residues. J gave up 6 bases and V 5 bases, and 12 bases lay outside the gene matches. Germline V gene lookup returns CDR1 MNHEY and CDR2 SVGAGI. CDR3 DNA sequence: TGTGCCAGCAGTAGTCGACAGGGGATGCCCTCCGAGCAGTACTTC. Translating gives CASSSRQGMPSEQYF.

The chain couples TRBV6-1 to TRBJ1-5; 7 bases align to TRBD1. The CDR3 spans 15 residues. The germline CDR1 and CDR2 sequences are MNHNS and SASEGT. J gave up 5 bases and V 6 bases, and 10 bases lay outside the gene matches. CDR3 sequence: CASRRKGTGDQPQHF. CDR3 bases: TGTGCCAGCAGAAGAAAAGGCACAGGGGATCAGCCCCAGCATTTT.

The chain combines TRBV6-1 with TRBJ2-3; the match to TRBD1 covers 8 bases. This CDR3 region has 14 residues. Germline CDR1 MNHNS, CDR2 SASEGT. The V gene end was trimmed by 4 bases and the J gene end by 1 base; junction bases not matched to a gene: 1. CDR3 sequence reads: CASSGGQGTDTQYF. CDR3 nucleotides: TGTGCCAGCAGTGGGGGACAGGGCACAGATACGCAGTATTTT.

The V call is TRBV6-5, the J call TRBJ1-5, with 7 nucleotides matching TRBD1. V trimming: 4 bases; J trimming: 2 bases; junction bases outside the gene matches: 2. Germline values: CDR1 MNHEY, CDR2 SVGAGI. This CDR3 spans 14 amino acids. The CDR3: CASSSTGGNQPQHF. The CDR3 nucleotides are TGTGCCAGCAGTTCCACAGGGGGCAATCAGCCCCAGCATTTT.

The V gene is TRBV7-3, the J gene TRBJ2-1; 8 bases map to TRBD1. The CDR3 extends over 16 amino acids. The V gene end was trimmed by 3 bases and the J gene end by 6 bases; junction bases not matched to a gene: 10. Looked up from germline, CDR1 is SGHTA and CDR2 is FQGTGA. The CDR3 spells CASSLVRGRPLNEQFF. The CDR3 DNA sequence: TGTGCCAGCAGCTTGGTCAGGGGGCGGCCCCTCAATGAGCAGTTCTTC.

The chain uses TRBV9 and TRBJ2-7; 7 positions agree with TRBD1. Per the germline V gene, CDR1 is SGDLS and CDR2 is YYNGEE. The trim removed 2 bases at V and 2 bases at J, leaving 7 bases unmatched. CDR3 length equals 15 residues. This CDR3 is CASSVETGTTYEQYF. The CDR3 nucleotides are TGTGCCAGCAGCGTTGAGACAGGGACAACCTACGAGCAGTACTTC.